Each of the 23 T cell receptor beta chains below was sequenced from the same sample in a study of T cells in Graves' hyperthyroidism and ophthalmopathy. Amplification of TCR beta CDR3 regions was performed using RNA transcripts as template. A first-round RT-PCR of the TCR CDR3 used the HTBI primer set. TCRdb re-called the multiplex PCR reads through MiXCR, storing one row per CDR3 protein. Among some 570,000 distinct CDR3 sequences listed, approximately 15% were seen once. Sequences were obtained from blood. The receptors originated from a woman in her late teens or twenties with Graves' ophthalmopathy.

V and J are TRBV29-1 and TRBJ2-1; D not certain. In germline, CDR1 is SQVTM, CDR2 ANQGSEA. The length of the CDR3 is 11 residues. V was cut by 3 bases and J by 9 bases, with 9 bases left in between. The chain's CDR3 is CSVELDSEQFF. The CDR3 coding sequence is TGCAGCGTTGAGCTAGATAGTGAGCAGTTCTTC.

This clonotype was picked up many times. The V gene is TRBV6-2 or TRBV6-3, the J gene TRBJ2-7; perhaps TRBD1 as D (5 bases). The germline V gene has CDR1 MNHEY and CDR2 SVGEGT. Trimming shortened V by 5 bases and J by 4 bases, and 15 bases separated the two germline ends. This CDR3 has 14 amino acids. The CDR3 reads CASSTTKGKYEQYF. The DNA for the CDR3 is TGTGCCAGCAGTACCACAAAGGGGAAATACGAGCAGTACTTC.

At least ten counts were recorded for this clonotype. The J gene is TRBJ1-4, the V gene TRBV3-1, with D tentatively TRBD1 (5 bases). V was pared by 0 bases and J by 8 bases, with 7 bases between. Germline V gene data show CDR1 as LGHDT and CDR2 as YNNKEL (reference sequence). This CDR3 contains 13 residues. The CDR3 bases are TGTGCCAGCAGCCAAGAGGGGCTAGAAAAACTGTTTTTT. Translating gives CASSQEGLEKLFF.

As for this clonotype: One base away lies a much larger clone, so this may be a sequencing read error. This CDR3 is CSARRCESYEQYF. CDR3 DNA sequence: TGCAGTGCTCGTCGTTGCGAATCCTACGAGCAGTACTTC. The chain combines TRBV20-1 with TRBJ2-7; D is undetermined. Germline V gene data show CDR1 as DFQATT and CDR2 as SNEGSKA (reference sequence). The length of the CDR3 is 13 residues. The ends were cut back, 5 bases at V and 1 base at J, with 12 bases in the middle.

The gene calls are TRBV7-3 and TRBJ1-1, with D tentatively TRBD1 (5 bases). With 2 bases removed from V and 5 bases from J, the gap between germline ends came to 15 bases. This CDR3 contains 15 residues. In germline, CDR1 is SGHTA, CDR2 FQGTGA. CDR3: CASSLSPGLRTEAFF. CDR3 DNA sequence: TGTGCCAGCAGCTTATCTCCGGGGCTTAGGACTGAAGCTTTCTTT.

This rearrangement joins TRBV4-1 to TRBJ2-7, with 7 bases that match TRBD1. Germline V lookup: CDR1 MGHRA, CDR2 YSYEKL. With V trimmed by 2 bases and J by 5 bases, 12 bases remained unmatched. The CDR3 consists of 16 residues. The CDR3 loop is CASSQPWSQGHNEQYF. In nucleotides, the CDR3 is TGCGCCAGCAGCCAACCCTGGTCACAGGGGCACAACGAGCAGTACTTC.

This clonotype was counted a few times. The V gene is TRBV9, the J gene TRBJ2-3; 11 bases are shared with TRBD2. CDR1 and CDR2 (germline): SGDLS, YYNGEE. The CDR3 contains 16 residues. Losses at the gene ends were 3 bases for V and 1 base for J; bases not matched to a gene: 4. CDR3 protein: CASSEGLAEGTDTQYF. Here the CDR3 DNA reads TGTGCCAGCAGCGAGGGACTAGCGGAAGGCACAGATACGCAGTATTTT.

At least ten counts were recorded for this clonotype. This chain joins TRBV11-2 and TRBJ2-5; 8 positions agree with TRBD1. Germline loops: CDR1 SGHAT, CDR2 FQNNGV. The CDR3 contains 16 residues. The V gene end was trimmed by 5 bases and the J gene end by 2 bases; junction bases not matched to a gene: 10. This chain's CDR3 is CASSPGTGRSQETQYF. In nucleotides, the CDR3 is TGTGCCAGCAGCCCCGGGACAGGTCGCTCACAAGAGACCCAGTACTTC.

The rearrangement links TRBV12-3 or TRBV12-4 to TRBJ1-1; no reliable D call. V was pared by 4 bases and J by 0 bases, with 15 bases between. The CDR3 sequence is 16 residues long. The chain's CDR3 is CASSSAAVMLNTEAFF. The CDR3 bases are TGTGCCAGCAGTTCCGCCGCCGTCATGTTGAACACTGAAGCTTTCTTT.

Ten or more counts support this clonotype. The CDR3 DNA is TGTGCCAGCAGTTACTACAGAGGGCCCCATCAGCCCCAGCATTTT. Translating gives CASSYYRGPHQPQHF. The chain uses TRBV6-2 or TRBV6-3 and TRBJ1-5; D ambiguous. CDR3 length equals 15 residues. Trimming took off 1 base at V and 5 bases at J, with 12 bases between the two ends. CDR1 and CDR2 from the germline V gene are MNHEY and SVGEGT.

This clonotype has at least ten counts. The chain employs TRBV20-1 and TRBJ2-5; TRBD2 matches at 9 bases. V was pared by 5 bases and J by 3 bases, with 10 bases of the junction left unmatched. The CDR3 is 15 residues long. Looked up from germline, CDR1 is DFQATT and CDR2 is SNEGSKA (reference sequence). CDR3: CSASHGASGKETQYF. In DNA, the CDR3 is TGCAGTGCTTCACACGGGGCTAGCGGGAAAGAGACCCAGTACTTC.

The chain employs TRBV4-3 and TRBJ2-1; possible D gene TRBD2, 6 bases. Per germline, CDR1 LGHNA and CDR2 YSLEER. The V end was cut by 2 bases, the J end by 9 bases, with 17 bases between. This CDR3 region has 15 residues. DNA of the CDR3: TGCGCCAGCAGCCAACAACCGGGAGTGGAGGGTGAGCAGTTCTTC. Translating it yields CASSQQPGVEGEQFF.

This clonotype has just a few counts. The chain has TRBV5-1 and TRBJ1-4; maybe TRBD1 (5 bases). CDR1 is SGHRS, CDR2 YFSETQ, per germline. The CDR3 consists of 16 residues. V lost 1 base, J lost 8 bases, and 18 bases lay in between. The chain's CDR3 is CASSLIRQSLREKLFF. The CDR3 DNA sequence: TGCGCCAGCAGCTTGATCCGACAGTCATTGAGGGAAAAACTGTTTTTT.

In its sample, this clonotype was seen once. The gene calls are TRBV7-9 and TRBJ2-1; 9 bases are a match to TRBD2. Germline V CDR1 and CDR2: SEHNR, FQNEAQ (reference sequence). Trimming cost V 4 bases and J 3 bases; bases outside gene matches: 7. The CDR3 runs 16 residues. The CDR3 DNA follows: TGTGCCAGCAGCTCTCCGCGGGGGGGAGGCTACAATGAGCAGTTCTTC. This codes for CASSSPRGGGYNEQFF.

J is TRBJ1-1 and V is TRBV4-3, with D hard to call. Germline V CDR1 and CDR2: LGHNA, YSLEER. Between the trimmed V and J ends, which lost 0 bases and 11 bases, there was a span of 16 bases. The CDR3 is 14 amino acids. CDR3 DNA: TGCGCCAGCAGCCAAGATAAGGCCGCTGGGTTCGCTTTCTTT. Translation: CASSQDKAAGFAFF.

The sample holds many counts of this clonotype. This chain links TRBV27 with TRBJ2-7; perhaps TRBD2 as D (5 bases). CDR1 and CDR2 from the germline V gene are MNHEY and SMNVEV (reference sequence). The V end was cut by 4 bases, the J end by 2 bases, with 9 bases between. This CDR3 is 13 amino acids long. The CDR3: CASSSGLTYEQYF. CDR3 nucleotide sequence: TGTGCCAGCAGTTCAGGACTTACCTACGAGCAGTACTTC.

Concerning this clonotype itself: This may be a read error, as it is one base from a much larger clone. The chain's CDR3 is CASNGAPTQCF. In nucleotides, the CDR3 is TGTGCCAGCAATGGGGCCCCGACCCAGTGCTTC. The chain is built from TRBV2 and TRBJ2-5; TRBD1 might be the D (5 bases). The CDR3 runs 11 residues. Germline loops: CDR1 SNHLY, CDR2 FYNNEI. Variable domain in full (rest from reference TRBV2 and TRBJ2-5): EPEVTQTPSHQVTQMGQEVILRCVPISNHLYFYWYRQILGQKVEFLVSFYNNEISEKSEIFDDQFSVERPDGSNFTLKIRSTKLEDSAMYFCASNGAPTQCFGPGTRLLVL.

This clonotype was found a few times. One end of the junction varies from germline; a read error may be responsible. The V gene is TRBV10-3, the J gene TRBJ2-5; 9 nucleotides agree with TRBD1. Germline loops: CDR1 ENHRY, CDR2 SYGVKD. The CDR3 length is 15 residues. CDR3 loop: CAISGTGEARETQHF. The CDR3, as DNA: TGTGCCATCAGTGGGACAGGGGAGGCTCGGGAGACCCAGCACTTC.

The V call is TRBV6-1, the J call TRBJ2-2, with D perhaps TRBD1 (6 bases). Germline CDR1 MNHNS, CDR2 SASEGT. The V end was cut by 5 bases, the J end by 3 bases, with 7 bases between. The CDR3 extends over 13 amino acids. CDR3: CASSHRDTGELFF. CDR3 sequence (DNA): TGTGCCAGCAGTCACAGGGACACCGGGGAGCTGTTTTTT.

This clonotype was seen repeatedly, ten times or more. The CDR3 bases are TGCGCCAGCAGCCAAGATCGACAATCAACCACTTACGAGCAGTACTTC. Protein sequence: CASSQDRQSTTYEQYF. The rearrangement uses TRBV4-1 and TRBJ2-7; D unresolved. CDR3 length equals 16 residues. The ends were cut back, 0 bases at V and 4 bases at J, with 16 bases in the middle. CDR1 is MGHRA, CDR2 YSYEKL, per germline.

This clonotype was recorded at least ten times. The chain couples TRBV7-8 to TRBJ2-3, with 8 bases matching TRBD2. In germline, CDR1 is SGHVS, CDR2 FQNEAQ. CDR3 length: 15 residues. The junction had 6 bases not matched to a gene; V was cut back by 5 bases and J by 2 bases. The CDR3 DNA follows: TGTGCCAGCAGCACAACTAGCGGAATCACAGATACGCAGTATTTT. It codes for CASSTTSGITDTQYF.

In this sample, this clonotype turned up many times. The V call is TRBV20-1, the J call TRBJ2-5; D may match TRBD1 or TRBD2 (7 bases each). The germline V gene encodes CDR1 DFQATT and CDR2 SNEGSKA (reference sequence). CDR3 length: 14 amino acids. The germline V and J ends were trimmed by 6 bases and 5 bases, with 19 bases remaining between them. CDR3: CSAGGGRGHETQYF. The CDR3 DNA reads TGCAGTGCCGGTGGGGGGAGGGGGCATGAGACCCAGTACTTC.

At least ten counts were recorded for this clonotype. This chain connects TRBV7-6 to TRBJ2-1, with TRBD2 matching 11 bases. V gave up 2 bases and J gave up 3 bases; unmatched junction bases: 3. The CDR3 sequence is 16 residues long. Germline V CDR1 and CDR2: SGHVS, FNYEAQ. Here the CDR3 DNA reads TGTGCCAGCAGCTTAACAGGGACTAGCGGCTACAATGAGCAGTTCTTC. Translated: CASSLTGTSGYNEQFF.